In its sample, the clone carrying this T cell receptor beta chain was seen a few times. Antigen unknown. This entry is derived from a study of response to subunit inactivated influenza vaccine. Findings and limits, study-wide: Authors suggested that a seasonal influenza vaccination recruits few new T cells each time.

The CDR3 loop spans 13 amino acids. Trimming removed 0 bases at V and 7 bases at J, with 9 bases between. Each CDR3 protein is one row after TCRdb ran MiXCR on the RT-PCR reads. The sample contains about 610,000 distinct CDR3 sequences, roughly 15% of which appear only once. The chain couples TRBV12-3 or TRBV12-4 to TRBJ1-2; no definite D call. Sequences were derived from PBMCs from blood, sampled approximately 13 days after vaccination. The clonotype originates from a man in his forties or fifties who received an inactivated influenza vaccine. The CDR3 spells CASSLAQKGGYTF. CDR3 nucleotides: TGTGCCAGCAGTTTAGCGCAAAAAGGTGGCTACACCTTC.